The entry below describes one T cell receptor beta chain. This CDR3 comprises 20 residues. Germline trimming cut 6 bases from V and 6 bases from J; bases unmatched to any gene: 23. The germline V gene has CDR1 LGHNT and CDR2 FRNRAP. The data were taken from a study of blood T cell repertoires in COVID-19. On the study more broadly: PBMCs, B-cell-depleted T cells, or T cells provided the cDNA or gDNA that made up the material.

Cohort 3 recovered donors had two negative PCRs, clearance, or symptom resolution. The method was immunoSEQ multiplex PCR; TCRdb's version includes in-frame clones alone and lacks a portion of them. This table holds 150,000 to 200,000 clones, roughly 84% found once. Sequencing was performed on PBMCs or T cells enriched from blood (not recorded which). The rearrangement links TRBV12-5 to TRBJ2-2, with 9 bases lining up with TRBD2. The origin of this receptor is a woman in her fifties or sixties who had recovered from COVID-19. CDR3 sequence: CASGPPRASGVYQRAGELFF. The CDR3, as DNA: TGTGCTAGTGGCCCGCCGAGGGCTAGCGGGGTATACCAGAGGGCCGGGGAGCTGTTTTTT.